This TCR beta chain was recorded in a study of cytomegalovirus exposure and HLA in healthy donors. The PCR made use of 60 Vbeta and 13 Jbeta primers. Clones were read by immunoSEQ multiplex PCR, and TCRdb kept only the in-frame ones, dropping some. Among some 98,000 clones listed, more than 70% were seen once. This clone was counted only a few times. The sample consisted of PBMCs. This TCR was recovered from a man younger than 30 in good health and CMV-seropositive.

The CDR3 DNA reads as TGTGCCAGCAGTGAATGGGGGCCCAGCTCCTATAATTCACCCCTCCACTTT. Translating gives CASSEWGPSSYNSPLHF. The chain combines TRBV6-1 with TRBJ1-6, with TRBD1 as a possible D gene (6 bases). The CDR3 is 17 residues long. Trimming took off 2 bases at V and 0 bases at J, with 11 bases between the two ends. Germline V gene lookup returns CDR1 MNHNS and CDR2 SASEGT.